The 8 T cell receptor beta chains below come from one sample, sequenced in a study of T-cell memory formation after mild COVID-19 (dated by TCRdb to the early 2020s). The library was produced with 5' RACE. Sequenced on an Illumina NovaSeq 6000. TCRdb took the public reads, trimmed them with fastp at Q25, ran MiXCR for clone calling and kept in-frame beta chains. Each entry merges the rows of one CDR3 protein and shows their most common DNA and genes. Here the sample has 240,000 or so distinct CDR3 sequences; roughly 9.4% occur a single time. Around 21% of the sample is in the top ten clones. Source material: PBMCs or a T cell subset sorted from them (not recorded which). These receptors all come from a man younger than 35 who had mild COVID-19 (a few samples of this study predate the infection). The sample titles of this study are shuffled in the database, so cell type and time point are left out; the donor was told from shared clones.

CDR3 nucleotides: TGTGCCAGCAGTGACAGCGGGGGGTACACCGGGGAGCTGTTTTTT. As protein: CASSDSGGYTGELFF. The chain couples TRBV6-5 to TRBJ2-2, with 9 bases that match TRBD2. In germline, CDR1 is MNHEY, CDR2 SVGAGI. The CDR3 has 15 amino acids. Trimming removed 5 bases from V and 3 bases from J; junction bases left unmatched: 4.

This clonotype has more than one count but fewer than ten. V is TRBV7-9 and J is TRBJ1-6; the D is unclear. Germline V gene sequence: CDR1 SEHNR, CDR2 FQNEAQ (reference sequence). Trimming left V 4 bases short and J 9 bases short, with 13 bases between. The CDR3 totals 14 residues. In DNA, the CDR3 is TGTGCCAGCAGCTCCCAGGAGTTCAGTTCACCCCTCCACTTT. As protein: CASSSQEFSSPLHF.

Many counts were recorded for this clonotype. V and J are TRBV6-5 and TRBJ2-1; TRBD2 aligns across 8 bases. The germline CDR1 and CDR2 sequences are MNHEY and SVGAGI. Trimming took 7 bases from V and 10 from J; bases not matched to a gene: 6. The CDR3 has 12 amino acids. The DNA for the CDR3 is TGTGCCAGCACCCGTCGGGGGGGGGAGCAGTTCTTC. Encoded protein: CASTRRGGEQFF.

This clonotype turned up a few times. The chain combines TRBV4-1 with TRBJ2-3, with 8 bases lining up with TRBD2. J was trimmed by 5 bases and V by 1 base; bases with no gene match: 8. CDR3 size: 16 residues. Germline V gene sequence: CDR1 MGHRA, CDR2 YSYEKL. The CDR3 spells CASSQGIIRGGDTQYF. In DNA form, the CDR3 reads TGCGCCAGCAGCCAAGGCATCATCCGGGGGGGAGATACGCAGTATTTT.

The chain has TRBV27 and TRBJ2-5; tentatively, D is TRBD2 (5 bases). The CDR3 covers 13 residues. Germline CDR1 is MNHEY and CDR2 is SMNVEV (reference sequence). V shed 3 bases and J shed 4 bases, with 9 bases lying between them. CDR3 coding DNA: TGTGCCAGCAGTTTTTCTAGCAGAGAGACCCAGTACTTC. Translated: CASSFSSRETQYF.

This clonotype was seen a few times. V usage is TRBV3-1 and J usage is TRBJ1-4; 7 nucleotides align to TRBD1. With 0 bases clipped from V and 5 bases from J, the junction kept 3 bases outside the gene matches. Germline CDR1 is LGHDT and CDR2 is YNNKEL (reference sequence). The CDR3 loop spans 15 amino acids. The chain's CDR3 is CASSQEGTANEKLFF. DNA for the CDR3: TGTGCCAGCAGCCAAGAGGGGACAGCAAATGAAAAACTGTTTTTT.

This clonotype showed up many times. V usage is TRBV18 and J usage is TRBJ1-1, with D unclear. Germline V gene data show CDR1 as KGHSH and CDR2 as LQKENI. V lost 8 bases and J lost 1, with 11 bases in between. The CDR3 length is 13 residues. CDR3 in DNA: TGTGCCAGCCAAGTCGGGGAGAACACTGAAGCTTTCTTT. The encoded protein is CASQVGENTEAFF.

This clonotype has more than one count but fewer than ten. The CDR3 DNA sequence: TGTGCCAGCAGCCCCGGGACGGAGTATGGCTACACCTTC. Amino acids: CASSPGTEYGYTF. V gene TRBV7-2 combines with J gene TRBJ1-2; weak D call: TRBD1 (5 bases). V dropped 5 bases and J dropped 5 bases, with 12 bases sitting between them. CDR1 and CDR2 (germline): SGHTA, FQGNSA. This CDR3 is 13 amino acids long.